These 17 T cell receptor beta chains were sequenced from one sample in a study of blood T cell repertoires in COVID-19. Data came from immunoSEQ multiplex PCR; TCRdb stores just in-frame clones and leaves some out. The top ten hold under 3% of the sample, which has around 140,000 clones, 87% seen once. Sequences were obtained from peripheral blood. These receptors originate from a man in his forties or fifties with active COVID-19.

This chain connects TRBV6-5 to TRBJ2-1; TRBD1 aligns across 8 bases. This CDR3 has 13 amino acids. After removal of 5 bases from V and 8 bases from J, the junction contained 5 bases not matched to a gene. Looked up from germline, CDR1 is MNHEY and CDR2 is SVGAGI. The CDR3 bases are TGTGCCAGCAGTACGGACAGGGCCCATGAGCAGTTCTTC. It codes for CASSTDRAHEQFF.

This rearrangement joins TRBV6-6 to TRBJ2-7, with TRBD2 identical over 7 bases. This CDR3 has 12 residues. Trimming took 10 bases from V and 5 from J; bases not matched to a gene: 8. Germline CDR1 is MNHNY and CDR2 is SVGAGI (reference sequence). The CDR3 sequence is CATGRVSHEQYF. Written as DNA, the CDR3 is TGTGCCACGGGGAGGGTATCTCACGAGCAGTACTTC.

This sequence joins TRBV9 and TRBJ1-3, with D unresolved. V was cut by 0 bases and J by 2 bases, with 9 bases left in between. Germline V gene data show CDR1 as SGDLS and CDR2 as YYNGEE. This CDR3 comprises 15 residues. The CDR3 reads CASSVGSTPGNTIYF. The DNA of the CDR3 is TGTGCCAGCAGCGTAGGGTCTACCCCTGGAAACACCATATATTTT.

The rearrangement uses TRBV9 and TRBJ1-2; perhaps TRBD1 as D (6 bases). V lost 0 bases and J 7 bases, leaving 13 bases between the germline ends. This CDR3 spans 14 amino acids. Germline CDR1 and CDR2: SGDLS and YYNGEE. Here the CDR3 DNA reads TGTGCCAGCAGCGTAGGGTCAGGGGCAGGTGGCTACACCTTC. Translation gives CASSVGSGAGGYTF.

This clone was counted between two and nine times. The genes are TRBV5-4 and TRBJ2-2, with 10 positions matching TRBD1. The CDR3 totals 15 residues. CDR1 and CDR2 (germline): SGHNT, YYREEE (reference sequence). With V trimmed by 5 bases and J by 4 bases, 5 bases remained unmatched. This CDR3 is CASSPGQGITGELFF. In nucleotides, the CDR3 is TGTGCCAGCAGTCCGGGACAGGGGATCACCGGGGAGCTGTTTTTT.

This rearrangement joins TRBV5-6 to TRBJ2-5; 8 bases fit TRBD2. The germline gives CDR1 SGHDT, CDR2 YYEEEE. V trimming: 4 bases; J trimming: 5 bases; junction bases outside the gene matches: 4. This CDR3 is built from 13 residues. The CDR3 spells CASSTVAGETQYF. CDR3 DNA sequence: TGTGCCAGCAGCACCGTAGCGGGGGAGACCCAGTACTTC.

This chain joins TRBV11-2 and TRBJ2-5; D is perhaps TRBD2 (7 bases). Between the trimmed V and J ends, which lost 1 base and 5 bases, there was a span of 14 bases. This CDR3 contains 15 residues. Looked up from germline, CDR1 is SGHAT and CDR2 is FQNNGV. The CDR3 region has the DNA TGTGCCAGCAGCTTAGGGGGGGGCCCTAGGGAGACCCAGTACTTC. Its translation: CASSLGGGPRETQYF.

The chain couples TRBV5-1 to TRBJ2-5, with D possibly being TRBD1 (5 bases). In germline, CDR1 is SGHRS, CDR2 YFSETQ. Trimming left V 4 bases short and J 5 bases short, with 12 bases between. This CDR3 region has 13 residues. This CDR3 reads CASSPGHAETQYF. The CDR3 coding sequence is TGCGCCAGCAGCCCCGGACACGCGGAGACCCAGTACTTC.

The chain combines TRBV10-3 with TRBJ1-2; D is perhaps TRBD1 (6 bases). Trimming removed 10 bases at V and 6 bases at J, with 21 bases between. The germline gives CDR1 ENHRY, CDR2 SYGVKD. This CDR3 spans 14 amino acids. CDR3 sequence reads: CATRPRDTSDGYTF. For the CDR3, the DNA is TGTGCCACCCGGCCCCGGGACACCTCGGATGGCTACACCTTC.

The J gene is TRBJ1-5, the V gene TRBV3-1 (or the pseudogene TRBV3-2); 8 bases align to TRBD1. CDR1 and CDR2 (germline): LGHDT, YNNKEL (reference sequence). The CDR3 is made up of 15 amino acids. Trimming at V came to 0 bases and at J to 8 bases, leaving 6 bases not matched to a gene. DNA for the CDR3: TGTGCCAGCAGCCAAGACGGACAGGGTATTAAGCCCCAGCATTTT. Encoded protein: CASSQDGQGIKPQHF.

The rearrangement links TRBV5-1 to TRBJ2-3; D gene uncertain. CDR3 length equals 13 residues. Germline CDR1 SGHRS, CDR2 YFSETQ. V was trimmed by 0 bases and J by 4 bases, leaving 6 bases between them. The CDR3 region is CASSLETSDTQYF. DNA of the CDR3: TGCGCCAGCAGCTTGGAGACATCAGATACGCAGTATTTT.

The chain is built from TRBV18 and TRBJ2-7; 7 bases map to TRBD1. Per the germline V gene, CDR1 is KGHSH and CDR2 is LQKENI. The J segment lost 2 bases and the V segment lost 8 bases, leaving 12 bases of the junction unmatched. The CDR3 runs to 15 residues. CDR3 in amino acids: CASAKPSGTAYEQYF. The CDR3 DNA follows: TGTGCCAGCGCCAAGCCCTCCGGGACAGCCTACGAGCAGTACTTC.

V and J are TRBV7-8 and TRBJ2-1; 13 positions match TRBD2. Losses at the gene ends were 2 bases for V and 6 bases for J; bases not matched to a gene: 4. Germline CDR1 is SGHVS and CDR2 is FQNEAQ. This CDR3 is 16 amino acids long. In DNA form, the CDR3 reads TGTGCCAGCAGCTTACCAAGGACTAGCGGGGGCAATGAGCAGTTCTTC. Amino acids: CASSLPRTSGGNEQFF.

This chain connects TRBV11-1 to TRBJ1-1, with 7 bases matching TRBD1. Germline V gene lookup returns CDR1 SGHAT and CDR2 FQDESV (reference sequence). This CDR3 is built from 12 residues. Germline trimming cut 7 bases from V and 10 bases from J; bases unmatched to any gene: 9. The CDR3 DNA is TGTGCCAGCAACACAGGGGAATTCGGAGCTTTCTTT. Translation gives CASNTGEFGAFF.

This chain uses TRBV19 with TRBJ1-6, with TRBD1 matching over 7 bases. The junction had 8 bases not matched to a gene; V was cut back by 5 bases and J by 10 bases. The CDR3 length is 14 residues. The germline CDR1 and CDR2 sequences are LNHDA and SQIVND (reference sequence). CDR3 nucleotide sequence: TGTGCCAGTAGTCCCACAGGGGTAGGCTCACCCCTCCACTTT. Translation: CASSPTGVGSPLHF. The entire variable domain, with the rest obtained from reference TRBV19 and TRBJ1-6, is as follows: DGGITQSPKYLFRKEGQNVTLSCEQNLNHDAMYWYRQDPGQGLRLIYYSQIVNDFQKGDIAEGYSVSREKKESFPLTVTSAQKNPTAFYLCASSPTGVGSPLHFGNGTRLTVT.

This chain joins TRBV7-9 and TRBJ1-1; D not resolved. Germline V gene sequence: CDR1 SEHNR, CDR2 FQNEAQ (reference sequence). V lost 5 bases and J lost 1, with 5 bases in between. This CDR3 region has 12 residues. CDR3 residues: CASSDKNTEAFF. The CDR3, as DNA: TGTGCCAGCAGCGACAAGAACACTGAAGCTTTCTTT.

The chain combines TRBV18 with TRBJ2-1, with 11 bases that match TRBD2. In germline, CDR1 is KGHSH, CDR2 LQKENI. The ends lost 9 bases at V and 4 bases at J; junction bases unmatched: 8. The CDR3 loop spans 15 amino acids. CDR3 nucleotide sequence: TGTGCCAGTTTCCCTCTAGCGGGGGGATACAATGAGCAGTTCTTC. This sequence encodes CASFPLAGGYNEQFF.